The TCR beta chain under discussion was sequenced for a study of regulatory T cells. Broader study findings: Hydrophobic residues at CDR3 positions 6 and 7 were enriched in conventional CD4+ T cells of CD3G-deficient patients. Skewed V and J usage and few unique V-J pairs marked patient repertoires, most in Tregs.

Points on this clone: Its target is not known. The identical CDR3 is also encoded by other nucleotide sequences in the sample.

The primer mix had 52 TRBV and 13 TRBJ primers. Some clones are missing from TCRdb's copy, which holds only in-frame ones; the method was immunoSEQ multiplex PCR. The sample shows approximately 29,000 clones, nearly 95% of them seen only once. Every patient with CD3G deficiency had evidence of autoimmunity. Patients aged 2 to 39 years had fewer naive and more memory CD4+ and CD8+ T cells. CD4+ T cells were divided by sorting: CD25-high CD127-low Tregs, CD25-low CD127-high conventional cells. The clonotype comes from a child aged 2-15 years with CD3G deficiency. Sequencing input: conventional CD4+ T cells sorted from blood.

In DNA form, the CDR3 reads TGCGCCAGCAGCTTACTAGCGGGAGTGACAGATACGCAGTATTTT. Its translation: CASSLLAGVTDTQYF. The chain employs TRBV5-1 and TRBJ2-3; 11 bases line up with TRBD2. Germline trimming cut 2 bases from V and 3 bases from J; bases unmatched to any gene: 2. CDR3 length equals 15 residues. The germline V gene has CDR1 SGHRS and CDR2 YFSETQ.